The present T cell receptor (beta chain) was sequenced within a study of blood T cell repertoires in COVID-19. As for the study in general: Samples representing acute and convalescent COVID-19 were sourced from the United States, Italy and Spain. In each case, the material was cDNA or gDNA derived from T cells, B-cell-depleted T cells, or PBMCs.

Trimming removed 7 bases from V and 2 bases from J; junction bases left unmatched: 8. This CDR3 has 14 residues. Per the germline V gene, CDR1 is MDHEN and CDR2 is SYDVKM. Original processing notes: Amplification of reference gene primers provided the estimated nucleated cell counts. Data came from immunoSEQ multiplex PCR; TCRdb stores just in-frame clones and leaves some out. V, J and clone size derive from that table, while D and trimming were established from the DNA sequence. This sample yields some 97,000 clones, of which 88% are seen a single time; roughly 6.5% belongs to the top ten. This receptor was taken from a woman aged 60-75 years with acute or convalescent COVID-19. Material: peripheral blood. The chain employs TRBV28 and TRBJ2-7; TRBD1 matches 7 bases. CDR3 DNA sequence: TGTGCCAGCAACCGCCGGGACAGAACCTACGAGCAGTACTTC. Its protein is CASNRRDRTYEQYF.